A single sample gave rise to the 12 T cell receptor beta chains below, sequenced in a study of T cells in localized non-small cell lung cancer. Clones were sequenced by immunoSEQ multiplex PCR, and TCRdb holds only the in-frame ones, with some missing. Of around 35,000 clones listed, around 93% are singletons. The starting material was peripheral blood mononuclear cells, obtained before any cancer treatment. All receptors come from an older female donor with stage II lung adenocarcinoma.

V and J are TRBV28 and TRBJ1-5; maybe TRBD1 (5 bases). V was trimmed by 6 bases and J by 1 base, leaving 10 bases between them. This CDR3 contains 14 residues. Germline assignment: CDR1 MDHEN and CDR2 SYDVKM. The CDR3: CASRPDRSNQPQHF. For the CDR3, the DNA is TGTGCCAGCAGGCCCGACAGAAGCAATCAGCCCCAGCATTTT.

This rearrangement joins TRBV2 to TRBJ2-5; 8 nucleotides line up with TRBD1. TRBJ2-7 matches the DNA end more closely, so the J call is doubtful. Germline V gene sequence: CDR1 SNHLY, CDR2 FYNNEI. This CDR3 contains 15 residues. The CDR3 protein is CASRQTGTGAYEQYF. In DNA form, the CDR3 reads TGTGCCAGCAGGCAAACCGGGACAGGAGCCTACGAGCAGTACTTC.

This chain joins TRBV9 and TRBJ1-3; D is undetermined. Germline assignment: CDR1 SGDLS and CDR2 YYNGEE. CDR3 length: 16 amino acids. Trimming stripped 0 bases from V and 0 bases from J, with 10 bases between. CDR3 DNA: TGTGCCAGCAGCGTAGGTCAAGCGCTCTCTGGAAACACCATATATTTT. Translated: CASSVGQALSGNTIYF.

V is TRBV11-3 and J is TRBJ1-1, with D maybe TRBD1 (5 bases). V was shortened by 1 base and J by 3 bases, with 12 bases between the two germline ends. The CDR3 contains 15 residues. Germline loops: CDR1 SGHNT, CDR2 YENEEA. The CDR3 bases are TGTGCCAGCAGCTTAGGAGGCGTCAGGGACACTGAAGCTTTCTTT. Protein: CASSLGGVRDTEAFF.

This clone was counted between two and nine times. The chain carries TRBV18 and TRBJ2-5; D tentatively fits TRBD1 or TRBD2 (5 bases each). Per the germline V gene, CDR1 is KGHSH and CDR2 is LQKENI. Trimming took off 3 bases at V and 10 bases at J, with 15 bases between the two ends. The CDR3 has 13 amino acids. DNA for the CDR3: TGTGCCAGCTCACCTAAAGCGGCTGGGGGCCAGTACTTC. The encoded protein is CASSPKAAGGQYF. Combining the CDR3 with reference TRBV18 and TRBJ2-5 gives the whole variable domain NAGVMQNPRHLVRRRGQEARLRCSPMKGHSHVYWYRQLPEEGLKFMVYLQKENIIDESGMPKERFSAEFPKEGPSILRIQQVVRGDSAAYFCASSPKAAGGQYFGPGTRLLVL.

The V call is TRBV30, the J call TRBJ1-5; tentatively, D is TRBD1 (5 bases). Per germline, CDR1 GTSNPN and CDR2 SVGIG (reference sequence). CDR3 length equals 14 residues. V lost 0 bases and J lost 6, with 12 bases in between. Written as DNA, the CDR3 is TGTGCCTGGAGTGTGGCGGGGGTCAGTCAGCCCCAGCATTTT. Its translation: CAWSVAGVSQPQHF.

The chain combines TRBV10-2 with TRBJ2-7, with D possibly being TRBD1 or TRBD2 (5 bases each). Trimming took 4 bases from V and 4 from J, leaving 14 bases between them. Germline V gene lookup returns CDR1 WSHSY and CDR2 SAAADI. The CDR3 extends over 14 amino acids. CDR3 protein: CASSAGSGLYEQYF. In DNA, the CDR3 is TGCGCCAGCAGTGCAGGGAGCGGCCTATACGAGCAGTACTTC.

V gene TRBV10-2 combines with J gene TRBJ1-5, with 7 bases matching TRBD1. This CDR3 has 15 residues. The junction had 2 bases not matched to a gene; V was cut back by 3 bases and J by 0 bases. In germline, CDR1 is WSHSY, CDR2 SAAADI. The CDR3 loop is CASSDGTVSNQPQHF. The CDR3 coding sequence is TGCGCCAGCAGTGACGGGACAGTTAGCAATCAGCCCCAGCATTTT.

This clone has a handful of counts. The V call is TRBV11-3, the J call TRBJ2-2, with a possible D match to TRBD1 (6 bases). Germline V lookup: CDR1 SGHNT, CDR2 YENEEA. Trimming took 5 bases from V and 3 from J, leaving 16 bases between them. The CDR3 spans 16 residues. The DNA of the CDR3 is TGTGCCAGCAGCCCCCCCGAGGGGGTCGACACCGGGGAGCTGTTTTTT. This encodes CASSPPEGVDTGELFF.

The genes are TRBV2 and TRBJ1-2; D gene unclear. CDR3 length: 14 amino acids. The germline CDR1 and CDR2 sequences are SNHLY and FYNNEI. Trimming left V 2 bases short and J 4 bases short, with 11 bases between. Written as DNA, the CDR3 is TGTGCCAGCAGTGAAAGGCGGCAGAGCTATGGCTACACCTTC. It is translated as CASSERRQSYGYTF. The full variable domain, its missing parts supplied by reference TRBV2 and TRBJ1-2, is EPEVTQTPSHQVTQMGQEVILRCVPISNHLYFYWYRQILGQKVEFLVSFYNNEISEKSEIFDDQFSVERPDGSNFTLKIRSTKLEDSAMYFCASSERRQSYGYTFGSGTRLTVV.

The chain combines TRBV7-2 with TRBJ1-3; D call uncertain. The germline V gene has CDR1 SGHTA and CDR2 FQGNSA. The ends were cut back, 1 base at V and 0 bases at J, with 10 bases in the middle. CDR3 length: 16 residues. The CDR3 is CASSLGTASSGNTIYF. CDR3 DNA: TGTGCCAGCAGCTTAGGGACCGCTAGCTCTGGAAACACCATATATTTT.

The chain recombines TRBV5-1 with TRBJ2-2; D call uncertain. The CDR3 spans 15 residues. Trimming left V 0 bases short and J 0 bases short, with 6 bases between. Germline loops: CDR1 SGHRS, CDR2 YFSETQ. This CDR3 reads CASSLAGPNTGELFF. The DNA of the CDR3 is TGCGCCAGCAGCTTGGCTGGTCCGAACACCGGGGAGCTGTTTTTT.